A single sample is the source of the 5 T cell receptor beta chains below, sequenced in a study of blood T cell repertoires in COVID-19. The data were produced by immunoSEQ multiplex PCR, yet TCRdb's version contains in-frame clones alone and is incomplete. This sample has 55,000 to 65,000 clones; around 83% occur once, and the top ten carry over 9.5%. Sequencing was carried out using peripheral blood. The receptors were gathered from a human donor in a cohort sampled during active COVID-19.

The sample holds one count of this clone. The chain has TRBV10-3 and TRBJ2-1, with a weak D call TRBD1 (5 bases). Trimming left V 6 bases short and J 10 bases short, with 13 bases between. CDR1 and CDR2 from the germline V gene are ENHRY and SYGVKD. This CDR3 has 12 amino acids. CDR3 nucleotide sequence: TGTGCCATCAGAAGGACGTCAGGGGAGCAGTTCTTC. Its protein is CAIRRTSGEQFF.

This rearrangement joins TRBV2 to TRBJ1-2, with D maybe TRBD1 (6 bases). The CDR3 covers 12 residues. Germline values: CDR1 SNHLY, CDR2 FYNNEI. The V end lost 9 bases, the J end lost 5 bases, and 13 bases lay between the germline ends. DNA for the CDR3: TGTGCCAGTCGCGCCACAGGGTATGGCTACACCTTC. This codes for CASRATGYGYTF.

This chain uses TRBV15 with TRBJ2-2; D gene uncertain. This CDR3 contains 16 residues. CDR1 LNHNV and CDR2 YYDKDF come from the germline V gene (reference sequence). Trimming stripped 1 base from V and 5 bases from J, with 14 bases between. The chain's CDR3 is CATSRVNPTGTGELFF. In nucleotides, the CDR3 is TGTGCCACCAGCAGAGTTAACCCAACCGGGACCGGGGAGCTGTTTTTT.

The chain employs TRBV18 and TRBJ2-5; the match to TRBD2 covers 13 bases. V was clipped by 3 bases and J by 5 bases; unmatched bases: 9. There are 17 residues in the CDR3. Germline V gives CDR1 KGHSH, CDR2 LQKENI. The CDR3 nucleotides read TGTGCCAGCTCACCGCCCGGACTAGCGGGGGTGGGGGAGACCCAGTACTTC. As protein: CASSPPGLAGVGETQYF.

This clone was recorded only once. The chain is built from TRBV5-1 and TRBJ2-2, with TRBD1 identical over 7 bases. The CDR3 totals 15 residues. The V segment lost 6 bases and the J segment 2 bases; nucleotides outside the gene matches: 7. Germline loops: CDR1 SGHRS, CDR2 YFSETQ. The CDR3 protein is CASKTGTDNTGELFF. CDR3 DNA sequence: TGCGCCAGCAAAACCGGGACAGATAACACCGGGGAGCTGTTTTTT.